These 26 T cell receptor beta chains share one sample of origin, sequenced in a study of identical twins. TCRdb called the 5' RACE reads again in MiXCR, with one record for every CDR3 protein. Of some 600,000 distinct CDR3 sequences listed, around 7.5% are singletons. These data were also reused for a study on yellow fever vaccine responses in identical twins.

The sequenced material came from PBMCs. These receptors were obtained from a woman aged 18 to 35 in good health.

This clonotype was observed a few times. This sequence joins TRBV7-9 and TRBJ2-1; D tentatively fits TRBD1 or TRBD2 (5 bases each). Trimming took off 5 bases at V and 0 bases at J, with 14 bases between the two ends. The CDR3 has 16 amino acids. In germline, CDR1 is SEHNR, CDR2 FQNEAQ (reference sequence). The DNA for the CDR3 is TGTGCCAGCAGCGTAGGCTGGGGGAGCTCCTACAATGAGCAGTTCTTC. This sequence encodes CASSVGWGSSYNEQFF.

This clonotype has just a few counts. The chain couples TRBV5-6 to TRBJ2-1; 8 bases are a match to TRBD2. The germline CDR1 and CDR2 sequences are SGHDT and YYEEEE. The CDR3 is made up of 16 amino acids. J lost 6 bases, V lost 3 bases, and 11 bases had no gene match. DNA for the CDR3: TGTGCCAGCAGCTCGGCGGTGACTAGCGCGAGCAATGAGCAGTTCTTC. This translates into CASSSAVTSASNEQFF. Filled out from reference TRBV5-6 and TRBJ2-1, the complete variable domain reads DAGVTQSPTHLIKTRGQQVTLRCSPKSGHDTVSWYQQALGQGPQFIFQYYEEEERQRGNFPDRFSGHQFPNYSSELNVNALLLGDSALYLCASSSAVTSASNEQFFGPGTRLTVL.

This clonotype was counted a few times. The chain combines TRBV20-1 with TRBJ2-7; no definite D call. This CDR3 has 10 amino acids. Germline V CDR1 and CDR2: DFQATT, SNEGSKA (reference sequence). With 1 base removed from V and 5 bases from J, the gap between germline ends came to 3 bases. The CDR3 spells CSARGNEQYF. For the CDR3, the DNA is TGCAGTGCTAGAGGTAACGAGCAGTACTTC.

This clonotype was found many times. The rearrangement links TRBV29-1 to TRBJ2-7; 10 nucleotides agree with TRBD2. J lost 1 base, V lost 0 bases, and 6 bases had no gene match. The CDR3 is 16 amino acids. Germline CDR1 reads SQVTM; CDR2 reads ANQGSEA. The CDR3 sequence is CSVEDPEREGSYEQYF. The CDR3 DNA follows: TGCAGCGTTGAAGATCCGGAGCGGGAGGGTTCCTACGAGCAGTACTTC.

This clonotype came up many times. The chain joins TRBV12-3 or TRBV12-4 to TRBJ1-2, with D possibly matching TRBD1 (5 bases). V gave up 4 bases and J gave up 2 bases, with 20 bases separating them. The CDR3 sequence is 17 residues long. The CDR3 is CASSSPPQWTKNYGYTF. The CDR3 DNA sequence: TGTGCCAGCAGTTCTCCACCACAATGGACAAAGAACTATGGCTACACCTTC.

This chain links TRBV6-5 with TRBJ1-1, with 9 bases that match TRBD1. There are 15 residues in the CDR3. The germline CDR1 and CDR2 sequences are MNHEY and SVGAGI. V shed 0 bases, J shed 7 bases, and the junction held 6 bases outside the gene matches. The CDR3 bases are TGTGCCAGCAGTTACTCGGGGACAGGGTCCTTTGAAGCTTTCTTT. Protein product: CASSYSGTGSFEAFF.

Ten or more counts support this clonotype. J is TRBJ1-6 and V is TRBV25-1; 7 bases fit TRBD1. The germline gives CDR1 MGHDK, CDR2 SYGVNS. The junction had 6 bases not matched to a gene; V was cut back by 1 base and J by 9 bases. The CDR3 covers 15 residues. CDR3: CASSEFTGEGSPLHF. Here the CDR3 DNA reads TGTGCCAGCAGTGAATTTACAGGGGAAGGTTCACCCCTCCACTTT.

In nucleotides, the CDR3 is TGTGCCAGCAGCAACAAAGGGTTGGTTACTGAAGCTTTCTTT. Protein product: CASSNKGLVTEAFF. The chain couples TRBV25-1 to TRBJ1-1; no firm D call. Germline V gene sequence: CDR1 MGHDK, CDR2 SYGVNS. The length of the CDR3 is 14 residues. Trimming pared 6 bases from V and 5 bases from J, leaving 16 bases between.

Remarks on this clonotype: This may be a read error, as it is one base from a much larger clone. The rearrangement links TRBV7-2 to TRBJ2-1, with TRBD2 as a possible D gene (5 bases). The CDR3 length is 13 residues. Trimming removed 5 bases from V and 8 bases from J, with 13 bases in between. In germline, CDR1 is SGHTA, CDR2 FQGNSA. The CDR3 here is CASSRRGYDEQFF. Here the CDR3 DNA reads TGTGCCAGCAGCCGCCGAGGGTACGATGAGCAGTTCTTC.

This clonotype was seen only a few times. The chain joins TRBV3-1 to TRBJ1-2, with 8 bases fitting TRBD1. The CDR3 has 15 amino acids. Unmatched junction bases numbered 6, after V lost 0 bases and J lost 6 bases. Germline CDR1 reads LGHDT; CDR2 reads YNNKEL (reference sequence). CDR3 in amino acids: CASSQDSTGVNGYTF. DNA for the CDR3: TGTGCCAGCAGCCAAGATTCGACAGGGGTTAATGGCTACACCTTC.

Comments on this clonotype: A much larger clone differs by one base, so this may be a read error. This chain joins TRBV12-3 or TRBV12-4 and TRBJ1-5, with D possibly matching TRBD1 (6 bases). The CDR3 has 16 residues. The CDR3 loop reads CSSSNPIGGTVQPQHF. The CDR3 coding sequence is TGTTCCAGCAGTAATCCGATCGGGGGCACAGTCCAGCCCCAGCATTTT.

The chain carries TRBV7-6 and TRBJ2-2; 7 bases align to TRBD1. The ends lost 4 bases at V and 3 bases at J; junction bases unmatched: 5. Germline V CDR1 and CDR2: SGHVS, FNYEAQ. The CDR3 covers 15 residues. The CDR3 sequence is CASSSGTAYTGELFF. Here the CDR3 DNA reads TGTGCCAGCAGCTCCGGGACAGCTTACACCGGGGAGCTGTTTTTT. Looking up the rest from reference TRBV7-6 and TRBJ2-2 gives the full variable domain: GAGVSQSPRYKVTKRGQDVALRCDPISGHVSLYWYRQALGQGPEFLTYFNYEAQQDKSGLPNDRFSAERPEGSISTLTIQRTEQRDSAMYRCASSSGTAYTGELFFGEGSRLTVL.

This clonotype was counted a few times. The rearrangement joins TRBV11-1 to TRBJ2-2; TRBD2 matches 13 bases. This CDR3 has 20 residues. The germline V gene has CDR1 SGHAT and CDR2 FQDESV (reference sequence). With V trimmed by 5 bases and J by 1 base, 13 bases remained unmatched. For the CDR3, the DNA is TGTGCCAGCAGCACCGACCGAGGACTAGCGGGGGAGAGGAACACCGGGGAGCTGTTTTTT. Translating it yields CASSTDRGLAGERNTGELFF.

The chain employs TRBV29-1 and TRBJ2-5; 9 nucleotides align to TRBD1. After removal of 4 bases from V and 5 bases from J, the junction contained 2 bases not matched to a gene. The germline V gene encodes CDR1 SQVTM and CDR2 ANQGSEA. The CDR3 sequence is 12 residues long. The CDR3 nucleotides are TGCAGCGTTGGGGACAGGGTTGAGACCCAGTACTTC. Translation gives CSVGDRVETQYF.

This clonotype was counted between two and nine times. The chain is built from TRBV11-2 and TRBJ1-3, with TRBD1 as a possible D gene (6 bases). The CDR3 is 14 amino acids. The V end lost 6 bases, the J end lost 4 bases, and 13 bases lay between the germline ends. Germline V gives CDR1 SGHAT, CDR2 FQNNGV. The CDR3 DNA is TGTGCCAGCAGTCAACAGGGAACCGGAAACACCATATATTTT. This encodes CASSQQGTGNTIYF.

This clonotype was seen ten or more times. The chain joins TRBV6-1 to TRBJ2-7; D might be TRBD1 or TRBD2, each matching 6 bases. The CDR3 spans 15 residues. Trimming stripped 6 bases from V and 1 base from J, with 16 bases between. The germline gives CDR1 MNHNS, CDR2 SASEGT. The CDR3 DNA reads TGTGCCAGCAGGAGGGGGGTTAGCCCTTCCTACGAGCAGTACTTC. This encodes CASRRGVSPSYEQYF.

The table lists this clonotype with a few counts. This chain links TRBV25-1 with TRBJ2-1; TRBD2 agrees at 10 bases. The CDR3 loop spans 14 amino acids. V lost 4 bases, J lost 11 bases, and 8 bases stayed unmatched. Germline V gene lookup returns CDR1 MGHDK and CDR2 SYGVNS. The DNA for the CDR3 is TGTGCCAGCAGTGGCGGGCTAGCGGGAGCCAAGCAGTTCTTC. Amino acid sequence: CASSGGLAGAKQFF.

This sequence joins TRBV4-1 and TRBJ2-3, with D hard to call. Trimming took off 1 base at V and 2 bases at J, with 19 bases between the two ends. Germline V gene sequence: CDR1 MGHRA, CDR2 YSYEKL. The CDR3 runs 18 residues. The CDR3 region is CASSQVLRQPSFTDTQYF. The CDR3 nucleotides are TGCGCCAGCAGCCAAGTTCTTCGGCAACCTTCTTTCACAGATACGCAGTATTTT.

This rearrangement joins TRBV7-2 to TRBJ2-7; 8 nucleotides agree with TRBD2. Germline V CDR1 and CDR2: SGHTA, FQGNSA. V trimming: 5 bases; J trimming: 4 bases; junction bases outside the gene matches: 7. This CDR3 spans 14 amino acids. The CDR3 reads CASSDNAGGYEQYF. In DNA form, the CDR3 reads TGTGCCAGCAGCGATAACGCGGGAGGTTACGAGCAGTACTTC.

This clonotype has at least ten counts. Written as DNA, the CDR3 is TGCAGCGTTGGGGCAGGGCGGGGAGAGACCCAGTACTTC. Encoded protein: CSVGAGRGETQYF. The chain has TRBV29-1 and TRBJ2-5; maybe TRBD2 (6 bases). The CDR3 is made up of 13 amino acids. The germline V and J ends were trimmed by 4 bases and 4 bases, with 13 bases remaining between them. In germline, CDR1 is SQVTM, CDR2 ANQGSEA.

J is TRBJ1-1 and V is TRBV2; maybe TRBD1 (6 bases). The CDR3 is 15 residues long. Trimming stripped 4 bases from V and 4 bases from J, with 16 bases between. CDR1 is SNHLY and CDR2 is FYNNEI in the germline V gene. The CDR3 loop is CASSVPQGWRTEAFF. The CDR3 DNA reads as TGTGCCAGCAGTGTCCCCCAGGGGTGGCGCACTGAAGCTTTCTTT.

The chain is built from TRBV10-1 and TRBJ2-1, with 9 bases that match TRBD2. The CDR3 length is 16 residues. Trimming removed 0 bases from V and 5 bases from J; junction bases left unmatched: 5. Germline V gene data show CDR1 as WNHNN and CDR2 as SYGVQD (reference sequence). The CDR3 loop is CASSESSGRMDNEQFF. For the CDR3, the DNA is TGCGCCAGCAGTGAGTCGAGCGGGAGGATGGACAATGAGCAGTTCTTC.

At least ten counts were recorded for this clonotype. The chain uses TRBV12-3 or TRBV12-4 and TRBJ2-7; 11 bases align to TRBD2. J was trimmed by 4 bases and V by 7 bases; bases with no gene match: 6. The CDR3 extends over 14 amino acids. The CDR3 sequence is CASKQTSGNYEQYF. DNA of the CDR3: TGTGCCAGCAAGCAGACTAGCGGGAATTACGAGCAGTACTTC.

This clonotype showed up just a few times. This chain uses TRBV3-1 with TRBJ1-1; 7 bases align to TRBD1. Trimming removed 1 base from V and 8 bases from J; junction bases left unmatched: 10. CDR3 length: 15 residues. The germline V gene encodes CDR1 LGHDT and CDR2 YNNKEL (reference sequence). The CDR3 loop is CASSQVMENRGEAFF. The CDR3 bases are TGTGCCAGCAGCCAAGTGATGGAAAACAGGGGAGAAGCTTTCTTT.

This clonotype was seen more than once but under ten times. J is TRBJ2-5 and V is TRBV28, with 10 positions matching TRBD1. Germline V lookup: CDR1 MDHEN, CDR2 SYDVKM. This CDR3 region has 14 residues. V lost 5 bases, J lost 6 bases, and 6 bases stayed unmatched. The CDR3 DNA sequence: TGTGCCAGCAGTCTCCGGGACAGGGGAAAGACCCAGTACTTC. Translation gives CASSLRDRGKTQYF. Supplemented by reference TRBV28 and TRBJ2-5, the full variable domain reads DVKVTQSSRYLVKRTGEKVFLECVQDMDHENMFWYRQDPGLGLRLIYFSYDVKMKEKGDIPEGYSVSREKKERFSLILESASTNQTSMYLCASSLRDRGKTQYFGPGTRLLVL.

The chain recombines TRBV10-3 with TRBJ1-1; tentatively, D is TRBD1 (5 bases). Trimming left V 3 bases short and J 0 bases short, with 11 bases between. This CDR3 comprises 15 residues. Germline V lookup: CDR1 ENHRY, CDR2 SYGVKD. The CDR3, as DNA: TGTGCCATCAGTGACCCAGGGACGGTGAACACTGAAGCTTTCTTT. Translating it yields CAISDPGTVNTEAFF.